This TCR beta chain is drawn from a study of T cells in Graves' hyperthyroidism and ophthalmopathy. Study context: Peripheral blood was acquired at first diagnosis, ahead of any therapy whatsoever.

V was pared by 7 bases and J by 2 bases, with 13 bases between. The CDR3 contains 14 residues. CDR1 is SGHRS and CDR2 is YFSETQ in the germline V gene. Based on clinical symptoms, serum thyroxine and TRAb, thyroid ultrasound and orbital computed tomography, diagnoses were reached. Notes on the study in general: Most clonotypes expanded in the thyroid (above 0.001) were also present in blood.

TCR beta CDR3 regions were amplified from RNA transcripts. The study used the HTBI primer set for a first-round RT-PCR of the TCR CDR3. From the multiplex PCR reads, TCRdb called clonotypes with MiXCR, one entry per CDR3 protein. The sample consists of 600,000 or so distinct CDR3 sequences, about 14% of them appearing once. This clonotype was detected ten times or more. Its antigen remains unknown. The origin of this receptor is a woman in her forties or fifties with Graves' ophthalmopathy. This chain links TRBV5-1 with TRBJ2-1, with a possible D match to TRBD2 (6 bases). The material sequenced was blood. CDR3 protein: CASGGLPPYNEQFF. The CDR3 bases are TGCGCCAGCGGGGGACTGCCTCCCTACAATGAGCAGTTCTTC.